The clone carrying this T cell receptor beta chain was seen only a few times. Its antigen is as yet unknown. Noted treatment: randomized to nivolumab then ipilimumab (arm A) or the reverse (arm B). No patient had prior DNA-damaging chemotherapy. The CDR3 spans 16 residues. The germline V gene has CDR1 MDHEN and CDR2 SYDVKM. Trimming removed 0 bases from V and 1 base from J, with 13 bases in between. The sample belongs to a study of sequential checkpoint blockade in melanoma. In the study overall: About 90 pretreatment tumor DNA samples were TCRβ immunosequenced. Study-level results: Mutational load did not correlate with tumor T-cell fraction or clonality.

Here immunoSEQ multiplex PCR was the method, and the copy in TCRdb shows in-frame clones only, minus some. The sample has 5,000 to 6,000 clones, under 30% seen once; the top ten hold around 20%. The chain carries TRBV28 and TRBJ2-7, with D maybe TRBD1 (6 bases). The TCR sequence derives from a human donor with melanoma. The starting material was tumor tissue (inferred from file names), obtained from a patient given nivolumab and ipilimumab in sequence. In nucleotides, the CDR3 is TGTGCCAGCAGTTTATGGGGGCAGGGGCTTTCCTACGAGCAGTACTTC. Translation: CASSLWGQGLSYEQYF.